This TCR beta chain was found in a study of identifying expanded T cells in peripheral blood. Using immunoSEQ multiplex PCR, the repertoire was profiled, and TCRdb retains in-frame clones only, with some absent. The repertoire holds around 100,000 clones, with 85% to 90% as singletons. To note about this clone: No antigen is known for it.

The CDR3 contains 15 residues. V dropped 4 bases and J dropped 1; count of bases not matched to a gene: 1. Germline CDR1 LGHNA, CDR2 YNFKEQ. General observations from the study: Variance in clone template counts between approximately two-week samples significantly increased with total template count across all healthy donors.

This chain uses TRBV4-2 with TRBJ2-2, with 9 bases matching TRBD2. The TCR originated in a person aged 18 to 75 in good health. The source material was blood. The CDR3 DNA reads TGTGCCAGCAGCCGGCGGGGGGGGAACACCGGGGAGCTGTTTTTT. Its translation: CASSRRGGNTGELFF.